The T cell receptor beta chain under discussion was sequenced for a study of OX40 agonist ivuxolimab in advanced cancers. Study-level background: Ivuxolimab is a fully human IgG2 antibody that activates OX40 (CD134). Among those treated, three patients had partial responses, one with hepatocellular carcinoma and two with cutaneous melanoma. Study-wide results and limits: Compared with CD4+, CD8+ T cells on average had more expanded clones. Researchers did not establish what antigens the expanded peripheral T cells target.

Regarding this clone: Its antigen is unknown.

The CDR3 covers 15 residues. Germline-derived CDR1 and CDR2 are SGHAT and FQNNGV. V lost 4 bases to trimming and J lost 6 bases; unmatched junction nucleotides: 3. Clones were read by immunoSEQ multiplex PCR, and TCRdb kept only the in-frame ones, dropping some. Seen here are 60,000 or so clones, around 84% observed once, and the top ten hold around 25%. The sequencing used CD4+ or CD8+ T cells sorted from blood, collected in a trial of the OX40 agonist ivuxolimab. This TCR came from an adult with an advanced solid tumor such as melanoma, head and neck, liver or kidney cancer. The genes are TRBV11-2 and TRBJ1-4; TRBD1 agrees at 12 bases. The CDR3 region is CASSYGTGGDEKLFF. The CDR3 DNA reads TGTGCCAGCAGCTACGGGACAGGGGGCGATGAAAAACTGTTTTTT.